This T cell receptor (beta chain) was recovered during a study of blood T cell repertoires in COVID-19. Overall study context: The study drew acute and convalescent COVID-19 samples from the United States, Italy and Spain.

The CDR3 loop spans 13 amino acids. Germline V gene sequence: CDR1 SGHNT, CDR2 YYREEE (reference sequence). The V end was cut by 3 bases, the J end by 1 base, with 7 bases between. Profiling relied on immunoSEQ multiplex PCR, and the TCRdb table lists in-frame clones only, not all of them. The table shows around 82,000 clones, with roughly 90% occurring only once. Seattle enrolled patients during active infection and tracked them longitudinally. The rearrangement links TRBV5-4 to TRBJ1-1; TRBD1 might be the D (5 bases). Material for sequencing was peripheral blood. The receptor was derived from an older man with COVID-19, enrolled during active disease. CDR3 amino acids: CASSSQGNTEAFF. The CDR3 DNA reads as TGTGCCAGCAGCTCCCAGGGGAACACTGAAGCTTTCTTT.